The clone carrying this T cell receptor (beta chain) was seen just once. The antigen is not known. Germline V lookup: CDR1 LGHDT, CDR2 YNNKEL (reference sequence). This CDR3 comprises 14 residues. Trimming shortened V by 3 bases and J by 2 bases, and 9 bases separated the two germline ends. This sample was taken from a study of CD8 T cells in ankylosing spondylitis. General study points: What seemed typical of ankylosing spondylitis blood was a TCR beta motif built from 8 or 9 highly homologous variants.

TCRdb re-derived calls from the 5' RACE reads in MiXCR, one entry per CDR3 protein. Seen here are 150,000 or so distinct CDR3 sequences, 25% to 35% observed once, and the top ten hold 4.5% to 6%. This chain links TRBV3-1 with TRBJ2-3, with D possibly being TRBD2 (6 bases). The TCR was taken from a male donor with ankylosing spondylitis. The specimen was synovial fluid, either unsorted or a sorted T cell fraction (not recorded which). CDR3 bases: TGTGCCAGCAGCCAGGCGGGGCTCACAGATACGCAGTATTTT. It codes for CASSQAGLTDTQYF.